Listed below are T cell receptor beta chains from one sample, sequenced in a study of CD8 T cells in Susac syndrome. Via MiXCR, TCRdb re-called the immunoSEQ multiplex PCR reads, giving one row per CDR3 protein. The sample includes approximately 200,000 distinct CDR3 sequences, 85% to 95% of them seen just once. Sequences were obtained from CD4+ T cells from PBMCs. These receptors came from a human donor with multiple sclerosis. CDR3s leave out the opening cysteine and the closing phenylalanine or tryptophan.

J: TRBJ2-2; V: TRBV2; CDR3: ASRADRDSTGELF
J: TRBJ2-1; V: TRBV3-1; CDR3: ASSPTSGGSYEQF
J: TRBJ1-1; V: TRBV5-1; CDR3: ASSLRTGGDTEAF
J: TRBJ2-1; V: TRBV12-3/TRBV12-4; CDR3: ASSFRSGGLDEQF
J: TRBJ2-3; V: TRBV21-1; CDR3: ASSNVDTQY
J: TRBJ1-2; V: TRBV3-1; CDR3: ASSQQGAGYGYT
J: TRBJ2-3; V: TRBV6-6; CDR3: ASSFGATADTQY
J: TRBJ2-3; V: TRBV24-1; CDR3: AIRKGTTDTQY
J: TRBJ2-1; V: TRBV20-1; CDR3: SASENSYNEQF
J: TRBJ1-2; V: TRBV30; CDR3: ACAQGTIYWRYT
J: TRBJ1-1; V: TRBV18; CDR3: ASSPQTENTEAF
J: TRBJ1-2; V: TRBV3-1; CDR3: ASSKGGYGYT
J: TRBJ2-5; V: TRBV2; CDR3: ASSESRGAQETQY
J: TRBJ1-1; V: TRBV3-1; CDR3: ASSTPGKFEAF
J: TRBJ1-5; V: TRBV29-1; CDR3: SVSASPNQPQH
J: TRBJ1-2; V: TRBV10-3; CDR3: AISVAPRSDYGYT